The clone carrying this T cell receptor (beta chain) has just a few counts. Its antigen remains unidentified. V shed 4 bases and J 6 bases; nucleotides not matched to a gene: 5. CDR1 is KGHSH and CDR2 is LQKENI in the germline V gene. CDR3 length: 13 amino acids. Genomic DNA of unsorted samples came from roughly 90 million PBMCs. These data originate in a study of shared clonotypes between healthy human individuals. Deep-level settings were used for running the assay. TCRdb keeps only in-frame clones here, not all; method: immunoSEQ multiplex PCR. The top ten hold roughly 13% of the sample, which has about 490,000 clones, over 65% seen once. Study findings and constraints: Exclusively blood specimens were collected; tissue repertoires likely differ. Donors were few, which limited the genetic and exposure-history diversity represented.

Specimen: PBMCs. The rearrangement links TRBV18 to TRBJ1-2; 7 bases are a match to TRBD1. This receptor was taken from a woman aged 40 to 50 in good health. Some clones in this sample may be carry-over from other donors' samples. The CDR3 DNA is TGTGCCAGCTCACGACAGGGTTTGGATGGCTACACCTTC. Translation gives CASSRQGLDGYTF.